A single sample gave rise to the 2 T cell receptor beta chains below, sequenced in a study of beta chain features in type 1 diabetes. Study-wide results and limits: Moderately but significantly shorter TCRB CDR3s were found in Type 1 diabetes patients in all four CD4+ subsets.

The study reverse transcribed the entire isolated RNA, so it sequenced expressed TCRB transcripts. Assay used: immunoSEQ multiplex PCR; TCRdb lists only in-frame clones, some missing. Of fewer than 450,000 clones listed, around an eighth were seen once; the top ten hold nearly 0.015%. No antigens are known for them. The source material was naive CD4+ T cells from blood. The receptors originated from a woman under 30 with type 1 diabetes.

V usage is TRBV7-2 and J usage is TRBJ1-1, with D unclear. Germline CDR1 SGHTA, CDR2 FQGNSA. The CDR3 length is 12 residues. V was cut by 5 bases and J by 10 bases, with 14 bases left in between. CDR3 loop: CASSLSREGAFF. In DNA form, the CDR3 reads TGTGCCAGCAGCCTCAGCCGGGAAGGAGCTTTCTTT.

This clone was picked up a small number of times. The chain joins TRBV20-1 to TRBJ2-1; D is unresolved. The CDR3 is 11 amino acids. Per the germline V gene, CDR1 is DFQATT and CDR2 is SNEGSKA (reference sequence). V was shortened by 3 bases and J by 5 bases, with 5 bases between the two germline ends. As DNA, the CDR3 is TGCAGTGCTAGCCCAGACAATGAGCAGTTCTTC. As protein: CSASPDNEQFF.